The 30 T cell receptor beta chains presented below share a single source sample, sequenced in a study of early T cells in non-severe SARS-CoV-2 infection. TCRdb independently ran MiXCR on the 5' RACE reads; one entry per CDR3 protein. The table has tens of thousands of distinct CDR3 sequences, about 3.9% seen once. What was sequenced was whole blood. The receptor set was obtained from an adult who was a healthcare worker with PCR-confirmed SARS-CoV-2 infection or an uninfected control (not recorded which).

This clonotype showed up many times. This chain uses TRBV5-1 with TRBJ2-7; TRBD2 aligns across 13 bases. The CDR3 is made up of 14 amino acids. Trimming removed 5 bases from V and 13 bases from J; junction bases left unmatched: 12. The V gene's germline CDR1 is SGHRS and CDR2 YFSETQ. The CDR3 spells CASSLLAGGPLPYF. CDR3 sequence (DNA): TGCGCCAGCAGTCTACTAGCGGGAGGGCCCCTCCCCTACTTC.

In its sample, this clonotype was seen many times. The chain employs TRBV2 and TRBJ2-2, with D hard to call. The germline V gene encodes CDR1 SNHLY and CDR2 FYNNEI. This CDR3 contains 15 residues. V was trimmed by 1 base and J by 5 bases, leaving 11 bases between them. The CDR3 bases are TGTGCCAGCAGTGAAGGGCGGAGAAGAACCGGGGAGCTGTTTTTT. This encodes CASSEGRRRTGELFF.

This clonotype was seen only a few times. The chain recombines TRBV4-2 with TRBJ2-3, with 11 positions matching TRBD2. Per germline, CDR1 LGHNA and CDR2 YNFKEQ. V was pared by 1 base and J by 2 bases, with 2 bases of the junction left unmatched. The CDR3 contains 16 residues. The CDR3, as DNA: TGTGCCAGCAGCCAAGGACTAGCGGGGAACACAGATACGCAGTATTTT. This translates into CASSQGLAGNTDTQYF.

This clonotype was recorded at least ten times. This chain joins TRBV6-5 and TRBJ2-1; 7 nucleotides agree with TRBD2. CDR1 is MNHEY and CDR2 is SVGAGI in the germline V gene. CDR3 length equals 18 residues. Unmatched junction bases numbered 15, after V lost 5 bases and J lost 2 bases. The CDR3 region has the DNA TGTGCCAGCAGTAGGTGGGAGGGAGGGCCACTTACCTACAATGAGCAGTTCTTC. It translates to CASSRWEGGPLTYNEQFF.

This clonotype has ten or more counts. This chain connects TRBV13 to TRBJ2-2; D perhaps matches TRBD1 (5 bases). The CDR3 length is 13 residues. The germline V gene encodes CDR1 PRHDT and CDR2 FYEKMQ (reference sequence). The V gene lost 5 bases and the J gene lost 5 bases, with 9 bases spanning the gap. The CDR3 nucleotides read TGTGCCAGCAGCGTAACAGGTACCGGGGAGCTGTTTTTT. It encodes CASSVTGTGELFF.

This clonotype was detected a few times. The chain combines TRBV6-6 with TRBJ1-5; D possibly corresponds to TRBD1 (5 bases). This CDR3 spans 17 amino acids. Germline lookup yields CDR1 MNHNY and CDR2 SVGAGI (reference sequence). The germline V and J ends were trimmed by 6 bases and 7 bases, with 25 bases remaining between them. The DNA for the CDR3 is TGTGCCAGCAGACTTCAAACCCCCCGGGGTCGGGGGCAGCCCCAGCATTTT. Its translation: CASRLQTPRGRGQPQHF.

In this sample, this clonotype turned up many times. The chain is built from TRBV7-2 and TRBJ1-1, with a weak D call TRBD1 (5 bases). The germline V and J ends were trimmed by 1 base and 12 bases, with 15 bases remaining between them. The CDR3 runs 13 residues. Germline V gene data show CDR1 as SGHTA and CDR2 as FQGNSA. CDR3 nucleotide sequence: TGTGCCAGCAGCTTAGGGGGCGCGTATGGATCTTTCTTT. Protein product: CASSLGGAYGSFF.

This clonotype was counted many times. This chain links TRBV7-2 with TRBJ2-5; 14 positions agree with TRBD2. V trimming: 7 bases; J trimming: 5 bases; junction bases outside the gene matches: 15. The CDR3 has 18 amino acids. Germline-derived CDR1 and CDR2 are SGHTA and FQGNSA. The CDR3 here is CASTGEGLAGASRETQYF. The CDR3 DNA follows: TGTGCCAGCACCGGAGAGGGACTAGCGGGAGCTTCGCGGGAGACCCAGTACTTC.

This clonotype was seen ten or more times. The chain recombines TRBV27 with TRBJ2-1, with 10 positions matching TRBD2. The CDR3 is 16 residues long. CDR1 and CDR2 from the germline V gene are MNHEY and SMNVEV (reference sequence). V lost 3 bases and J lost 3; bases outside the gene matches: 5. Written as DNA, the CDR3 is TGTGCCAGCAGTTTCTCTAGCGGGAGAGGCTACAATGAGCAGTTCTTC. Translation gives CASSFSSGRGYNEQFF.

This clonotype has ten or more counts. The CDR3 nucleotides read TGTGCCACCTTGGGGGCAGGGAGTGGAGGCTACACCTTC. Translating it yields CATLGAGSGGYTF. V and J are TRBV27 and TRBJ1-2, with D possibly matching TRBD1 (6 bases). The V gene's germline CDR1 is MNHEY and CDR2 SMNVEV (reference sequence). V was cut by 10 bases and J by 8 bases, with 20 bases left in between. This CDR3 spans 13 amino acids.

This clonotype was found many times. The junction does not match germline at one end; this may be a read error. The chain links TRBV7-7 to TRBJ2-5; 9 bases align to TRBD1. This CDR3 contains 17 residues. The V gene's germline CDR1 is SSHAT and CDR2 FNYEAQ (reference sequence). The CDR3 is CASSLLGQGELAETQYF. The CDR3 DNA reads as TGTGCTAGCAGCTTACTGGGACAGGGAGAGTTAGCCGAGACCCAGTACTTC.

This clonotype was counted many times. The chain links TRBV7-2 to TRBJ2-7; D uncertain. Trimming shortened V by 0 bases and J by 0 bases, and 6 bases separated the two germline ends. Looked up from germline, CDR1 is SGHTA and CDR2 is FQGNSA. This CDR3 has 14 residues. CDR3 sequence: CASSLASGSYEQYF. DNA of the CDR3: TGTGCCAGCAGCTTAGCTTCGGGCTCCTACGAGCAGTACTTC.

At least ten counts were recorded for this clonotype. The chain links TRBV11-2 to TRBJ2-7; D unresolved. CDR1 and CDR2 (germline): SGHAT, FQNNGV. The V end lost 5 bases, the J end lost 6 bases, and 11 bases lay between the germline ends. The CDR3 is made up of 12 amino acids. Here the CDR3 reads CASSQILGEQYF. For the CDR3, the DNA is TGTGCCAGCAGCCAAATATTAGGCGAGCAGTACTTC.

At least ten counts were recorded for this clonotype. The chain has TRBV7-9 and TRBJ2-7; D remains unclear. The germline V gene has CDR1 SEHNR and CDR2 FQNEAQ (reference sequence). V lost 0 bases, J lost 4 bases, and 7 bases lay in between. The CDR3 runs to 13 residues. DNA of the CDR3: TGTGCCAGCAGCTTAGCGGGTAGTTACGAGCAGTACTTC. It specifies CASSLAGSYEQYF. Supplemented by reference TRBV7-9 and TRBJ2-7, the full variable domain reads DTGVSQNPRHKITKRGQNVTFRCDPISEHNRLYWYRQTLGQGPEFLTYFQNEAQLEKSRLLSDRFSAERPKGSFSTLEIQRTEQGDSAMYLCASSLAGSYEQYFGPGTRLTVT.

This clonotype was counted between two and nine times. The chain recombines TRBV6-6 with TRBJ1-5, with D uncertain. Trimming left V 3 bases short and J 0 bases short, with 6 bases between. This CDR3 region has 14 residues. Per germline, CDR1 MNHNY and CDR2 SVGAGI (reference sequence). CDR3 DNA sequence: TGTGCCAGCAGTTATATGAGTAGCAATCAGCCCCAGCATTTT. This codes for CASSYMSSNQPQHF.

This clonotype showed up many times. The V and J genes are TRBV7-2 and TRBJ2-3; maybe TRBD2 (6 bases). V was cut by 0 bases and J by 0 bases, with 13 bases left in between. The CDR3 consists of 17 residues. CDR1 and CDR2 from the germline V gene are SGHTA and FQGNSA. CDR3 sequence (DNA): TGTGCCAGCAGCTTAGCCGCCGGGACTCCTAGCACAGATACGCAGTATTTT. This encodes CASSLAAGTPSTDTQYF.

This chain uses TRBV10-3 with TRBJ2-6; D remains unclear. Germline loops: CDR1 ENHRY, CDR2 SYGVKD. This CDR3 region has 12 residues. Trimming cost V 11 bases and J 0 bases, with 5 bases left between them. The CDR3 bases are TGTGCCTCTCTCTCTGGGGCCAACGTCCTGACTTTC. Translating gives CASLSGANVLTF.

This clonotype was seen a few times. For the CDR3, the DNA is TGTGCCAGCAGTCCGACAGGGGAGGCTTTCTTT. Amino acid sequence: CASSPTGEAFF. The chain employs TRBV12-3 or TRBV12-4 and TRBJ1-1; 8 bases map to TRBD1. The CDR3 totals 11 residues. V lost 5 bases and J lost 11; bases outside the gene matches: 4.

This clonotype came up many times. This chain links TRBV19 with TRBJ1-2, with a weak D call TRBD1 (5 bases). CDR1 and CDR2 (germline): LNHDA, SQIVND (reference sequence). The CDR3 is made up of 13 amino acids. The V end lost 4 bases, the J end lost 7 bases, and 13 bases lay between the germline ends. The CDR3: CASSTFIQGGYTF. DNA for the CDR3: TGTGCCAGTAGTACCTTCATCCAGGGTGGCTACACCTTC.

This clonotype was seen ten or more times. The genes are TRBV11-3 and TRBJ2-1; 7 bases are shared with TRBD2. The V gene's germline CDR1 is SGHNT and CDR2 YENEEA. The CDR3 is 13 residues long. Trimming at V came to 1 base and at J to 15 bases, leaving 9 bases not matched to a gene. CDR3 residues: CASSLVGGLGWFF. The CDR3 DNA reads as TGTGCCAGCAGCTTAGTCGGCGGACTAGGTTGGTTCTTC.

The chain combines TRBV6-6 with TRBJ2-2, with unresolved D. V shed 6 bases and J shed 4 bases, with 15 bases lying between them. This CDR3 contains 15 residues. Germline CDR1 reads MNHNY; CDR2 reads SVGAGI (reference sequence). In DNA form, the CDR3 reads TGTGCCAGCAGGATTGCCCCGGACCGCACCGGGGAGCTGTTTTTT. It codes for CASRIAPDRTGELFF.

This clonotype was observed a few times. The chain has TRBV5-6 and TRBJ2-5, with TRBD2 identical over 9 bases. Germline CDR1 reads SGHDT; CDR2 reads YYEEEE. The CDR3 contains 14 residues. The V gene end was trimmed by 3 bases and the J gene end by 2 bases; junction bases not matched to a gene: 2. CDR3 DNA: TGTGCCAGCAGCTCTAGCGGGACACAAGAGACCCAGTACTTC. Amino acid sequence: CASSSSGTQETQYF.

The chain combines TRBV7-2 with TRBJ1-5, with 7 bases that match TRBD1. Germline V gene lookup returns CDR1 SGHTA and CDR2 FQGNSA. The CDR3 runs 14 residues. V was pared by 3 bases and J by 4 bases, with 3 bases of the junction left unmatched. In DNA form, the CDR3 reads TGTGCCAGCAGCTTCCGGGACAGTAATCAGCCCCAGCATTTT. It yields the protein CASSFRDSNQPQHF.

This clonotype was picked up many times. The rearrangement joins TRBV10-3 to TRBJ2-2; maybe TRBD1 (6 bases). The V end was cut by 8 bases, the J end by 4 bases, with 14 bases between. This CDR3 spans 14 amino acids. Germline V gene sequence: CDR1 ENHRY, CDR2 SYGVKD. The CDR3 bases are TGTGCCATCCGCCAGACAGGAAGCACCGGGGAGCTGTTTTTT. As protein: CAIRQTGSTGELFF.

Many counts were recorded for this clonotype. The rearrangement links TRBV13 to TRBJ2-2; either TRBD1 or TRBD2 may supply D (5 bases each). The CDR3 loop spans 12 amino acids. The V gene lost 5 bases and the J gene lost 6 bases, with 7 bases spanning the gap. In germline, CDR1 is PRHDT, CDR2 FYEKMQ (reference sequence). The CDR3 sequence is CASSRGPGELFF. The CDR3, as DNA: TGTGCCAGCAGCAGGGGACCCGGGGAGCTGTTTTTT.

This sequence joins TRBV29-1 and TRBJ2-3; D is uncertain. The CDR3 extends over 10 amino acids. CDR1 is SQVTM, CDR2 ANQGSEA, per germline. V dropped 0 bases and J dropped 10 bases, with 5 bases sitting between them. The chain's CDR3 is CSVEDLAQYF. As DNA, the CDR3 is TGCAGCGTTGAAGATCTGGCGCAGTATTTT.

The table lists this clonotype with many counts. The J gene is TRBJ1-1, the V gene TRBV18; TRBD1 agrees at 9 bases. The trim removed 3 bases at V and 5 bases at J, leaving 7 bases unmatched. This CDR3 is built from 15 residues. CDR1 KGHSH and CDR2 LQKENI come from the germline V gene. The CDR3 coding sequence is TGTGCCAGCTCACCCCTTACAGGGGGCGGGACTGAAGCTTTCTTT. This codes for CASSPLTGGGTEAFF.

This chain joins TRBV5-1 and TRBJ2-6; TRBD1 or TRBD2 may be the D gene (5 bases each). CDR1 is SGHRS, CDR2 YFSETQ, per germline. The CDR3 is made up of 16 amino acids. V lost 4 bases, J lost 0 bases, and 11 bases lay in between. The CDR3 loop reads CASSGTAHSGANVLTF. The CDR3 DNA reads as TGCGCCAGCAGCGGGACGGCCCACTCTGGGGCCAACGTCCTGACTTTC.

This clonotype was seen many times. This chain joins TRBV12-3 or TRBV12-4 and TRBJ1-5; D is ambiguous. This CDR3 comprises 13 residues. V lost 2 bases, J lost 5 bases, and 7 bases lay in between. The CDR3 DNA reads TGTGCCAGCAGTTTAAGCACCGATCAGCCCCAGCATTTT. Protein sequence: CASSLSTDQPQHF.

There are many counts of this clonotype. The rearrangement joins TRBV19 to TRBJ1-2; D is perhaps TRBD1 (5 bases). The CDR3 contains 15 residues. CDR1 and CDR2 (germline): LNHDA, SQIVND (reference sequence). The V end was cut by 6 bases, the J end by 3 bases, with 17 bases between. The CDR3 DNA reads TGTGCCAGTAGCGAGGGACCGGGGGGGTACTATGGCTACACCTTC. Protein: CASSEGPGGYYGYTF.